This T cell receptor (beta chain) comes out of a study of CD8 T cells in Susac syndrome. With random hexamers, roughly 0.45 to 1 ug RNA was reverse transcribed. By means of immunoSEQ multiplex PCR, TCR beta CDR3 spanning 54 Vbeta and 13 Jbeta underwent amplification. Each CDR3 protein is one row after TCRdb ran MiXCR on the immunoSEQ multiplex PCR reads. This repertoire shows 150,000 to 200,000 distinct CDR3 sequences, 90% to 95% found once; its top ten account for 0.14%. The germline V gene has CDR1 SGHTA and CDR2 FQGNSA. The CDR3 extends over 13 amino acids. Trimming stripped 5 bases from V and 5 bases from J, with 12 bases between. The sequenced target, TCR beta, came from blood CD8+ and CD4+ T cells.

This receptor was obtained from a human donor in good health. The specimen sequenced was CD4+ T cells from PBMCs. V is TRBV7-2 and J is TRBJ2-5, with D hard to call. CDR3 amino acids: CASSNPVRETQYF. In nucleotides, the CDR3 is TGTGCCAGCAGCAACCCCGTCCGGGAGACCCAGTACTTC.